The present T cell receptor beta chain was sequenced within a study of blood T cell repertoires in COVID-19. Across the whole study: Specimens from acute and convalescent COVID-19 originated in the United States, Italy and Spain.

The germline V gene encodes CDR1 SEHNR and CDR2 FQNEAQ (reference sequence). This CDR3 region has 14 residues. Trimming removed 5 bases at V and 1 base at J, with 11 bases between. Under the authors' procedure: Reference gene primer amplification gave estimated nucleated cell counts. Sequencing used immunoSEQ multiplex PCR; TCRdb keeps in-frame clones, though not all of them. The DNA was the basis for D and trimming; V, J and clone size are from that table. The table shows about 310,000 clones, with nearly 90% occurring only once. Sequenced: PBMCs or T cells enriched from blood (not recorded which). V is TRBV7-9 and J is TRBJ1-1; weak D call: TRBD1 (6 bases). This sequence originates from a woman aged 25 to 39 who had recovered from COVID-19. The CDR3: CASSPGQRNTEAFF. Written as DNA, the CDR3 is TGTGCCAGCAGCCCGGGACAAAGGAACACTGAAGCTTTCTTT.